This T cell receptor (beta chain) was profiled in a study of CD8 T cells in Susac syndrome. An input of 0.5 to 1 ug of RNA was subjected to reverse transcription using random hexamers. Via MiXCR, TCRdb re-called the immunoSEQ multiplex PCR reads, giving one row per CDR3 protein. The table records 180,000 or so distinct CDR3 sequences, about 95% of them present only once. After removal of 6 bases from V and 2 bases from J, the junction contained 5 bases not matched to a gene. This CDR3 spans 14 amino acids. Germline lookup yields CDR1 SNHLY and CDR2 FYNNEI. This chain connects TRBV2 to TRBJ2-7, with TRBD2 matching over 9 bases. This TCR came from a human donor with multiple sclerosis. Sequencing was performed on CD4+ T cells from PBMCs. The CDR3 DNA follows: TGTGCCAGCAGCATTAGCGGGAGAGCCTACGAGCAGTACTTC. Its protein is CASSISGRAYEQYF. The variable domain in full, completed from reference TRBV2 and TRBJ2-7, reads EPEVTQTPSHQVTQMGQEVILRCVPISNHLYFYWYRQILGQKVEFLVSFYNNEISEKSEIFDDQFSVERPDGSNFTLKIRSTKLEDSAMYFCASSISGRAYEQYFGPGTRLTVT.